The clone carrying this T cell receptor (beta chain) was picked up a small number of times. The data originate from a study of blood T cell repertoires in COVID-19. Study in general: T cells, B-cell-depleted T cells, or PBMCs supplied cDNA or gDNA.

CDR3 length: 15 amino acids. Germline V gene sequence: CDR1 SGHVS, CDR2 FNYEAQ. Trimming removed 5 bases from V and 3 bases from J; junction bases left unmatched: 2. Original processing notes: Counts of nucleated cells, estimated from reference gene primer amplification, were obtained. Data came from immunoSEQ multiplex PCR; TCRdb stores just in-frame clones and leaves some out. The V and J calls and the clone size are those of that table, but D and trimming were determined from the DNA. The sample lists about 69,000 clones, less than 90% occurring once. The clonotype comes from an elderly man with acute or convalescent COVID-19. Source material: peripheral blood. The chain combines TRBV7-6 with TRBJ2-7; 15 bases map to TRBD2. DNA for the CDR3: TGTGCCAGCAGCCAGGGACTAGCGGGAGGCTACGAGCAGTACTTC. It yields the protein CASSQGLAGGYEQYF.